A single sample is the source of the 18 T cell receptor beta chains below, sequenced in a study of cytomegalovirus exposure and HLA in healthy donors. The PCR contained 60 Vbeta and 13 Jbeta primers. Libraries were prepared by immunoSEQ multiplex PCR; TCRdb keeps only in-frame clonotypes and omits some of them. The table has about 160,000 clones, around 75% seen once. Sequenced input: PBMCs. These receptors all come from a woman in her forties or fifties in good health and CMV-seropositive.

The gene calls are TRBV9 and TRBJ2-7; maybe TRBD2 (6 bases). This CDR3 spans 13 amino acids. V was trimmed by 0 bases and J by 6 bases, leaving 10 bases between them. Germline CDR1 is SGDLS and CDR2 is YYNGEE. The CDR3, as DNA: TGTGCCAGCAGCGTAGTGTCCGGGAGCGAGCAGTACTTC. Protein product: CASSVVSGSEQYF.

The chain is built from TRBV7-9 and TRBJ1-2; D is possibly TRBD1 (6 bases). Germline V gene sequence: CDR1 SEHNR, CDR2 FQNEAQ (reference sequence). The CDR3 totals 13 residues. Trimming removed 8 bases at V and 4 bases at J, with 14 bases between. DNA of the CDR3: TGTGCCAGCGGCCCGGGACACTCCTATGGCTACACCTTC. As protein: CASGPGHSYGYTF.

The CDR3 coding sequence is TGTGCCAGCAGCTTATTTGCCGGGGGATCCGTGAACACCATATATTTT. It yields the protein CASSLFAGGSVNTIYF. The rearrangement joins TRBV11-2 to TRBJ1-3, with a weak D call TRBD1 (5 bases). Germline CDR1 and CDR2: SGHAT and FQNNGV. The CDR3 runs 16 residues. V lost 2 bases, J lost 7 bases, and 18 bases lay in between.

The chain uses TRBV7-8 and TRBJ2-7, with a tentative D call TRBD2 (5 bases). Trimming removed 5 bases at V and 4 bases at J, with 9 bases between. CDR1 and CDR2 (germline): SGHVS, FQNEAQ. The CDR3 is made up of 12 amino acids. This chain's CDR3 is CASSGTGYEQYF. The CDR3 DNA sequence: TGTGCCAGCAGCGGAACGGGGTACGAGCAGTACTTC.

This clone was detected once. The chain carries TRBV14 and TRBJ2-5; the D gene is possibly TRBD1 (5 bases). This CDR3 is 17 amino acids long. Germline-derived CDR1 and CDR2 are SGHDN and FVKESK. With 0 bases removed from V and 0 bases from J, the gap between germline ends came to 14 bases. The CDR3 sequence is CASSQEVQPGNQETQYF. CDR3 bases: TGTGCCAGCAGCCAAGAGGTCCAGCCAGGGAACCAAGAGACCCAGTACTTC.

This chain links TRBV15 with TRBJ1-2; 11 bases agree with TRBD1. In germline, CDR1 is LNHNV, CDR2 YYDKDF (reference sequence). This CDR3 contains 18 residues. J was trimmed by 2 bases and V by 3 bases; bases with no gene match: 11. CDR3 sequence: CATSSLRGQGDTNYGYTF. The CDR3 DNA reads TGTGCCACCAGCAGCCTAAGGGGACAGGGGGATACGAACTATGGCTACACCTTC.

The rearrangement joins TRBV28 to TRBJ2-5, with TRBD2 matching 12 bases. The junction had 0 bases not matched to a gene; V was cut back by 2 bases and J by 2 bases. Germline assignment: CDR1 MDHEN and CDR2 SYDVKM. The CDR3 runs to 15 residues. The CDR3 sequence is CASSLLAGGQETQYF. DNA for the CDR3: TGTGCCAGCAGTTTACTAGCGGGGGGGCAAGAGACCCAGTACTTC.

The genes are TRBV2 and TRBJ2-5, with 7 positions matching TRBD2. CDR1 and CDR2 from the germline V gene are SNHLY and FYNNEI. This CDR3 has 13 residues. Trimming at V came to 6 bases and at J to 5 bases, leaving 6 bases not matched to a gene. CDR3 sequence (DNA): TGTGCCAGCAGGGGGACTATATGGGAGACCCAGTACTTC. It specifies CASRGTIWETQYF.

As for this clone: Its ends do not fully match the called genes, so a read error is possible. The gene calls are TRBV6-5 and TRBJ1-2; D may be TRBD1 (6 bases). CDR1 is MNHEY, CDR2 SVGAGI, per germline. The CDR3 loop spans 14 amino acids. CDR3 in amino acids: CASSKTGIGYGYPF. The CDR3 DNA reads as TGTGCCAGCAGTAAAACAGGGATCGGTTATGGCTACCCCTTC.

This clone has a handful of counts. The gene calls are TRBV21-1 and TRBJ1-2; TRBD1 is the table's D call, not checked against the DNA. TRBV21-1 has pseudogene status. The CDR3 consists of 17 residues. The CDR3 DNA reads TGTGCCAGCAGCAATAGTCGAGACAGCTCTGTAAACTATGGCTACACCTTC. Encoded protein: CASSNSRDSSVNYGYTF.

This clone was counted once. CDR3 DNA: TGTGCCTGGAGGTTCCCCCAGGTCCGGAAACTCTATGGCTACACCTTC. Translating it yields CAWRFPQVRKLYGYTF. V gene TRBV30 combines with J gene TRBJ1-2; D gene uncertain. Per germline, CDR1 GTSNPN and CDR2 SVGIG (reference sequence). The V end lost 3 bases, the J end lost 4 bases, and 21 bases lay between the germline ends. The CDR3 totals 16 residues.

CDR3 amino acids: CASSPPTGNTEAFF. CDR3 DNA sequence: TGTGCCAGCAGCCCACCGACAGGGAACACTGAAGCTTTCTTT. The V call is TRBV9, the J call TRBJ1-1; D is possibly TRBD1 (6 bases). CDR1 SGDLS and CDR2 YYNGEE come from the germline V gene. The V end was cut by 4 bases, the J end by 1 base, with 11 bases between. The CDR3 is 14 amino acids.

The CDR3 protein is CSGGGNTEAFF. DNA of the CDR3: TGCAGCGGCGGGGGGAACACTGAAGCTTTCTTT. The rearrangement joins TRBV20-1 to TRBJ1-1; the D gene is possibly TRBD1 (5 bases). CDR3 length: 11 residues. Germline V gene sequence: CDR1 DFQATT, CDR2 SNEGSKA (reference sequence).

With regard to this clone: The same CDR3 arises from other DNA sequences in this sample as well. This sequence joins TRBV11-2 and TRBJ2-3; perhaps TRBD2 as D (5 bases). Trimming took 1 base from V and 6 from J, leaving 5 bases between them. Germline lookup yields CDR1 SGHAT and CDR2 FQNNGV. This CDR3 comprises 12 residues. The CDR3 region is CASSLGGDTQYF. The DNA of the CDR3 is TGTGCCAGCAGCTTAGGCGGGGATACGCAGTATTTT.

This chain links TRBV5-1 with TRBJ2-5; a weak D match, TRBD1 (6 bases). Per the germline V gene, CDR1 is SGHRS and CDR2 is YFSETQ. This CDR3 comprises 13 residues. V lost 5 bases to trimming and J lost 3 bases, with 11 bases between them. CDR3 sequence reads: CASRRDNEETQYF. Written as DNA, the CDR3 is TGCGCCAGCAGGAGGGACAATGAAGAGACCCAGTACTTC.

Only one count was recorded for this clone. CDR3 residues: CASTRGGEQYF. The CDR3 DNA reads as TGTGCCAGCACGCGGGGTGGCGAGCAGTACTTC. The chain links TRBV7-9 to TRBJ2-7, with D possibly matching TRBD2 (6 bases). V dropped 7 bases and J dropped 6 bases, with 10 bases sitting between them. The CDR3 has 11 amino acids. CDR1 is SEHNR, CDR2 FQNEAQ, per germline (reference sequence).

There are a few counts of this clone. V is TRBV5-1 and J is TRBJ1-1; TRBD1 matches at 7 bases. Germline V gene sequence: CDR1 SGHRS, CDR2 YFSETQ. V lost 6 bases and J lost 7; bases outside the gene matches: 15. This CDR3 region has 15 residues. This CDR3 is CASTLGPTGLDEAFF. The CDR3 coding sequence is TGCGCCAGCACCCTAGGCCCGACAGGGTTGGATGAAGCTTTCTTT.

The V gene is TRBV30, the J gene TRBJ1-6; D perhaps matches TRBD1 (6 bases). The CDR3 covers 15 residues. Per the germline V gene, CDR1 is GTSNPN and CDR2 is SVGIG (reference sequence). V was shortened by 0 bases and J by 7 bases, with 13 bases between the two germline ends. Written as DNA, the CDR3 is TGTGCCTGGAGTGTAGGGCAGGGGTGGAATTCACCCCTCCACTTT. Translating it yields CAWSVGQGWNSPLHF. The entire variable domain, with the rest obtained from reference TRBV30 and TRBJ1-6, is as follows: SQTIHQWPATLVQPVGSPLSLECTVEGTSNPNLYWYRQAAGRGLQLLFYSVGIGQISSEVPQNLSASRPQDRQFILSSKKLLLSDSGFYLCAWSVGQGWNSPLHFGNGTRLTVT.